What follows are 17 T cell receptor beta chains derived from one specimen sequenced in a study of T cell clonality in common variable immunodeficiency. Only in-frame clones appear in the TCRdb table, and some are missing; sequencing was by immunoSEQ multiplex PCR. This table holds about 26,000 clones with no singletons; the top ten claim approximately 24%. Notes on the study in general: Common variable immunodeficiency TCR beta sequences reportedly had fewer deletions and N-nucleotide insertions.

Antigen specificity for these receptors is unknown. Input material: peripheral blood mononuclear cells. The receptor set was obtained from a human donor with common variable immunodeficiency.

This clone was observed many times. Coverage ceases 3 residues before the CDR3 finishes, and the germline J gene fills in the end. The V call is TRBV29-1, the J call TRBJ2-7, with TRBD1 matching 10 bases. The germline gives CDR1 SQVTM, CDR2 ANQGSEA. Trimming removed 5 bases from V and 4 bases from J; junction bases left unmatched: 8. This CDR3 contains 14 residues. The DNA read from the CDR3 is TGCAGCGTTCTTCGGACAGGGGGAATATACGAG. This gives the protein CSVLRTGGIYE. The full CDR3 reads CSVLRTGGIYEQYF.

Points on this clone: The missing CDR3 end, 3 residues past where the read stops, is filled in from the germline J gene. Distinct nucleotide sequences in the sample also encode this CDR3. The J gene is TRBJ2-5, the V gene TRBV5-1; D might be TRBD1 (5 bases). Germline CDR1 SGHRS, CDR2 YFSETQ. The CDR3 spans 14 residues. Trimming cost V 0 bases and J 5 bases, with 11 bases left between them. The CDR3 loop reads CASSLVSRAETQYF. Partial CDR3 DNA: TGCGCCAGCAGCTTGGTGTCCAGGGCTGAGACC.

This clone was counted at least ten times. The sequence runs out 3 residues before the end of the CDR3; the remainder is reconstructed from the germline J gene. The chain is built from TRBV30 and TRBJ2-5; no clear D. V dropped 5 bases and J dropped 0 bases, with 7 bases sitting between them. This CDR3 has 12 residues. The germline V gene encodes CDR1 GTSNPN and CDR2 SVGIG (reference sequence). CDR3 region: CAWGSHQETQYF. CDR3 bases read: TGTGCCTGGGGTAGCCACCAAGAGACC.

This clone was observed at least ten times. The sequence runs out 3 residues before the end of the CDR3; the remainder is reconstructed from the germline J gene. The V and J genes are TRBV20-1 and TRBJ2-7; 9 nucleotides agree with TRBD2. This CDR3 is 15 amino acids long. The junction had 13 bases not matched to a gene; V was cut back by 6 bases and J by 4 bases. The V gene's germline CDR1 is DFQATT and CDR2 SNEGSKA (reference sequence). Here the CDR3 reads CSAHVHSGRSYEQYF. Incomplete CDR3 DNA: TGCAGTGCCCACGTACACAGCGGGAGGTCGTACGAG.

Concerning this clone itself: The read halts 3 residues ahead of the CDR3 end, with the missing end drawn from the germline J gene. The chain recombines TRBV5-1 with TRBJ2-2; D ambiguous. The CDR3 length is 15 residues. Germline CDR1 reads SGHRS; CDR2 reads YFSETQ. V was cut by 0 bases and J by 1 base, with 7 bases left in between. CDR3 region: CASSLDSGNTGELFF. The sequenced part of the CDR3 DNA is TGCGCCAGCAGCTTGGATAGTGGGAACACCGGGGAG. The full variable domain, in which reference TRBV5-1 and TRBJ2-2 provide the parts outside the CDR3, is KAGVTQTPRYLIKTRGQQVTLSCSPISGHRSVSWYQQTPGQGLQFLFEYFSETQRNKGNFPGRFSGRQFSNSRSEMNVSTLELGDSALYLCASSLDSGNTGELFFGEGSRLTVL.

This clone was recorded many times. The missing CDR3 end, 3 residues past where the read stops, is filled in from the germline J gene. This chain connects TRBV7-2 to TRBJ2-1; 8 bases are shared with TRBD2. This CDR3 comprises 15 residues. V dropped 1 base and J dropped 4; count of bases not matched to a gene: 3. The germline gives CDR1 SGHTA, CDR2 FQGNSA. This CDR3 reads CASSLGTSSYNEQFF. The sequenced part of the CDR3 DNA is TGTGCCAGCAGCTTAGGGACTAGCTCGTACAATGAG.

This clone has ten or more counts. Read coverage stops 3 residues before the CDR3 terminus; the germline J gene supplies the remainder. This chain connects TRBV2 to TRBJ1-4; the match to TRBD1 covers 12 bases. Germline V gene data show CDR1 as SNHLY and CDR2 as FYNNEI. The CDR3 contains 16 residues. V lost 5 bases to trimming and J lost 5 bases; unmatched junction nucleotides: 6. CDR3 amino acids: CASSSRDRGQNEKLFF. The part of the CDR3 DNA that was read is TGTGCCAGCAGTTCCCGGGACAGGGGGCAGAATGAAAAA. Full variable domain (outside the CDR3, taken from reference TRBV2 and TRBJ1-4): EPEVTQTPSHQVTQMGQEVILRCVPISNHLYFYWYRQILGQKVEFLVSFYNNEISEKSEIFDDQFSVERPDGSNFTLKIRSTKLEDSAMYFCASSSRDRGQNEKLFFGSGTQLSVL.

This clone was recorded a few times. The sequence runs out 3 residues before the end of the CDR3; the remainder is reconstructed from the germline J gene. The chain combines TRBV19 with TRBJ2-3, with D possibly matching TRBD1 (6 bases). Germline CDR1 and CDR2: LNHDA and SQIVND (reference sequence). V lost 3 bases to trimming and J lost 2 bases, with 12 bases between them. CDR3 length: 15 amino acids. CDR3 region: CASSIFGQYTDTQYF. CDR3 bases read: TGTGCCAGTAGTATTTTCGGACAGTACACAGATACG.

This clone was detected only a few times. The read gets to within 3 residues of the CDR3 end, and the germline J gene fills in the rest. The V and J genes are TRBV19 and TRBJ1-5, with 12 bases fitting TRBD1. With 5 bases clipped from V and 1 base from J, the junction kept 6 bases outside the gene matches. In germline, CDR1 is LNHDA, CDR2 SQIVND (reference sequence). The length of the CDR3 is 17 residues. CDR3 region: CASSDGTGGGSNQPQHF. CDR3 DNA (partial): TGTGCCAGTAGTGACGGGACAGGGGGCGGGAGCAATCAGCCC.

This clone has ten or more counts. Sequencing ends 3 residues short of the CDR3 end; the germline J gene provides the rest. The chain links TRBV29-1 to TRBJ1-1; 8 bases fit TRBD1. CDR1 and CDR2 (germline): SQVTM, ANQGSEA. Trimming at V came to 5 bases and at J to 4 bases, leaving 12 bases not matched to a gene. The CDR3 runs 15 residues. CDR3 DNA, as far as it was read: TGCAGCGTTCGGACAGGGTCGGCAGTAAGCACTGAA. Amino acid sequence: CSVRTGSAVSTE. The full-length CDR3 reads as CSVRTGSAVSTEAFF.

This clone has ten or more counts. The sequence runs out 3 residues before the end of the CDR3; the remainder is reconstructed from the germline J gene. The chain combines TRBV20-1 with TRBJ2-5; no definite D call. Trimming removed 4 bases at V and 2 bases at J, with 2 bases between. The V gene's germline CDR1 is DFQATT and CDR2 SNEGSKA (reference sequence). The CDR3 consists of 10 residues. CDR3 sequence: CSATQETQYF. The CDR3 bases that were read are TGCAGTGCTACGCAAGAGACC.

This chain's CDR3 is CASSESIGGLRVNQPQHF. The sequenced part of the CDR3 DNA is TGTGCCAGCAGTGAATCAATAGGGGGCTTACGGGTTAATCAGCCC. This chain connects TRBV6-1 to TRBJ1-5, with TRBD1 matching over 7 bases. The read is 3 residues too short to cover the CDR3 end, so that end is filled in from the germline J gene. The CDR3 has 18 amino acids. Germline V CDR1 and CDR2: MNHNS, SASEGT. V dropped 2 bases and J dropped 4; count of bases not matched to a gene: 14.

This clone was found many times. Read coverage stops 3 residues before the CDR3 terminus; the germline J gene supplies the remainder. The V and J genes are TRBV18 and TRBJ1-1, with TRBD1 identical over 10 bases. CDR3 length: 15 residues. With V trimmed by 4 bases and J by 6 bases, 8 bases remained unmatched. Germline assignment: CDR1 KGHSH and CDR2 LQKENI. The sequenced part of the CDR3 DNA is TGTGCCAGCTCACAAAGACAGGGGGCAATCGCTGAA. This encodes CASSQRQGAIAE. The full CDR3 is CASSQRQGAIAEAFF.

This clone was found many times. Read sequence stops 3 residues before the CDR3 end, and the germline J gene provides the missing end. The V and J genes are TRBV9 and TRBJ2-7; 7 bases map to TRBD2. The CDR3 loop spans 15 amino acids. Germline assignment: CDR1 SGDLS and CDR2 YYNGEE. J lost 5 bases, V lost 4 bases, and 12 bases had no gene match. The CDR3: CASSPSPGRGDEQYF. Partial CDR3 DNA: TGTGCCAGCAGCCCATCACCCGGTCGGGGGGACGAG.

This clone showed up just a few times. The read stops 3 residues short of the end of the CDR3; the missing end is completed from the germline J gene. This chain connects TRBV20-1 to TRBJ1-6, with D possibly being TRBD1 (6 bases). V lost 6 bases, J lost 7 bases, and 13 bases lay in between. Germline loops: CDR1 DFQATT, CDR2 SNEGSKA (reference sequence). The length of the CDR3 is 13 residues. The CDR3 bases that were read are TGCAGTGCCGCCCGGGACAAAAATTCACCC. Amino acids: CSAARDKNSP. The whole CDR3 reads CSAARDKNSPLHF.

The sample holds many counts of this clone. Sequencing ends 3 residues short of the CDR3 end; the germline J gene provides the rest. The J gene is TRBJ2-7, the V gene TRBV20-1, with D hard to call. The germline V gene has CDR1 DFQATT and CDR2 SNEGSKA (reference sequence). Trimming removed 0 bases from V and 3 bases from J, with 6 bases in between. CDR3 length equals 12 residues. The CDR3 DNA, read in part, is TGCAGTGCTAGAGATCTAGGCTACGAG. Amino acid sequence: CSARDLGYE. The whole CDR3 sequence reads CSARDLGYEQYF.

This clone was detected many times. The missing CDR3 end, 3 residues past where the read stops, is filled in from the germline J gene. This chain links TRBV29-1 with TRBJ2-7; 9 nucleotides line up with TRBD1. There are 12 residues in the CDR3. V lost 7 bases to trimming and J lost 3 bases; unmatched junction nucleotides: 4. Germline V gene lookup returns CDR1 SQVTM and CDR2 ANQGSEA. The CDR3 bases that were read are TGCAGCGCAGGGACAGGGTACTACGAG. It translates to CSAGTGYYE. The entire CDR3 protein is CSAGTGYYEQYF.